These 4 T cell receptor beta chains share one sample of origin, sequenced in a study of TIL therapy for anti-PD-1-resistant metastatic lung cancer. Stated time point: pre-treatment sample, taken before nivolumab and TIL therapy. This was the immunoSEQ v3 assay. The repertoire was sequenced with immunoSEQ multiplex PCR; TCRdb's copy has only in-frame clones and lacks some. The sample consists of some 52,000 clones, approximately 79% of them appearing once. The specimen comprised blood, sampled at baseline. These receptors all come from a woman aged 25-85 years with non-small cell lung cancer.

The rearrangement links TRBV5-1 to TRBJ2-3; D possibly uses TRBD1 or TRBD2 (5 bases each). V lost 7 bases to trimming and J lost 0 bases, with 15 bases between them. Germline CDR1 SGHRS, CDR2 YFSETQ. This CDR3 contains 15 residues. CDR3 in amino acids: CASDYWGMSTDTQYF. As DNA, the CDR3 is TGCGCCAGCGATTATTGGGGGATGAGCACAGATACGCAGTATTTT.

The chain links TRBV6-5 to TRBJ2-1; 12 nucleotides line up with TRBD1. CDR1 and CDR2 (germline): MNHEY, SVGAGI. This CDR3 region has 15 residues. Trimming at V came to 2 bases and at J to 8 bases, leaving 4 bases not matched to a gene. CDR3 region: CASSYPGQGAYEQFF. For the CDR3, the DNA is TGTGCCAGCAGTTACCCGGGACAGGGGGCCTATGAGCAGTTCTTC.

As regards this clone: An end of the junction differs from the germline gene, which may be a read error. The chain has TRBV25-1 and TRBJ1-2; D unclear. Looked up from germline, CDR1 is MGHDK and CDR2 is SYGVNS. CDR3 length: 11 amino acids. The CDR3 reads CASSDGYDYTF. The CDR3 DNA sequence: TGTGCCAGCAGCGACGGGTATGACTACACCTTC.

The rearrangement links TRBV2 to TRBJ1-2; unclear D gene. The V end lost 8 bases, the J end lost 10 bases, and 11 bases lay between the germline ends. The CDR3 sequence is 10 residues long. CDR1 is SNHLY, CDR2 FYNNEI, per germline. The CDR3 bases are TGTGCCAGCGGTTTGGGAGACTACACCTTC. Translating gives CASGLGDYTF. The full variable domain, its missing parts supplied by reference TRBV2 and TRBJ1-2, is EPEVTQTPSHQVTQMGQEVILRCVPISNHLYFYWYRQILGQKVEFLVSFYNNEISEKSEIFDDQFSVERPDGSNFTLKIRSTKLEDSAMYFCASGLGDYTFGSGTRLTVV.